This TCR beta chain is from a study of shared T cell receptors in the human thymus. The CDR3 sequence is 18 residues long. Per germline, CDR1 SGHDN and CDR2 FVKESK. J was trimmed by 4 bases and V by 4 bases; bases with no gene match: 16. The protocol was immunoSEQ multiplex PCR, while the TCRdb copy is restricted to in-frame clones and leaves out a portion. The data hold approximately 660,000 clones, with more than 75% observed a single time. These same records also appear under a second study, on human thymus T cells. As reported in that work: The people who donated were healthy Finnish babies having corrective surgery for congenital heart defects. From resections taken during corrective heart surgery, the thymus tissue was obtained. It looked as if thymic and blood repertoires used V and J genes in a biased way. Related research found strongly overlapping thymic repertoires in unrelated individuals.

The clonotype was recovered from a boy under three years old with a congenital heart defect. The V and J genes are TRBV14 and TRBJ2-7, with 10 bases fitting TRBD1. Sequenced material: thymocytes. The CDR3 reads CASSPRFQEGTGAYEQYF. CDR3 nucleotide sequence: TGTGCCAGCAGCCCAAGGTTCCAAGAGGGGACAGGGGCATACGAGCAGTACTTC.